These 2 T cell receptor beta chains originate from one sample sequenced in a study of blood T cell repertoires in COVID-19. The data were produced by immunoSEQ multiplex PCR, yet TCRdb's version contains in-frame clones alone and is incomplete. The sample lists 100,000 to 150,000 clones, 70% to 80% occurring once. Material: peripheral blood. The receptors come from a man in his forties or fifties with active or convalescent COVID-19.

V and J are TRBV3-1 (or the pseudogene TRBV3-2) and TRBJ2-1, with 9 bases fitting TRBD1. J gave up 6 bases and V 3 bases, and 3 bases lay outside the gene matches. The CDR3 has 14 residues. Germline CDR1 reads LGHDT; CDR2 reads YNNKEL (reference sequence). CDR3 in amino acids: CASSHLDRGNEQFF. The CDR3 DNA follows: TGTGCCAGCAGCCACCTGGACAGGGGCAATGAGCAGTTCTTC.

The chain couples TRBV30 to TRBJ1-2; D call uncertain. V lost 2 bases to trimming and J lost 8 bases, with 12 bases between them. Germline V lookup: CDR1 GTSNPN, CDR2 SVGIG (reference sequence). CDR3 length equals 12 residues. Here the CDR3 reads CAWSRPLIGYTF. As DNA, the CDR3 is TGTGCCTGGAGTCGTCCCCTTATAGGCTACACCTTC.